This T cell receptor beta chain was recorded in a study of T cells in Graves' hyperthyroidism and ophthalmopathy. Overall study: Peripheral blood was obtained at initial diagnosis, preceding any treatment. Regarding the study as a whole: Most clonotypes expanded in the thyroid (above 0.001) were also present in blood.

This CDR3 has 14 amino acids. The germline V gene has CDR1 SNHLY and CDR2 FYNNEI. Exclusions: uncontrolled infection, other autoimmune disease, pregnancy, lactation. The PBMCs were taken from over 9.5 ml of fresh peripheral blood. The TCR beta CDR3 regions underwent amplification using RNA transcripts as the source. The primer set for the first-round RT-PCR of the TCR CDR3 was HTBI. TCRdb reanalysed the multiplex PCR reads using MiXCR and keeps one entry per CDR3 protein. Found here are hundreds of thousands of distinct CDR3 sequences, about 14% of them singletons; the top ten hold 9.5% to 15%. Regarding this clonotype: Its antigen is not identified. Germline is not matched at one junction end, which may reflect a read error.

The TCR comes from a woman aged 45-65 years with Graves' ophthalmopathy. The chain combines TRBV2 with TRBJ1-4; D is ambiguous. Sample: blood. The CDR3 sequence is CASREEATNEKLSF. DNA for the CDR3: TGTGCCAGCAGAGAAGAGGCAACTAATGAAAAACTGTCTTTT.